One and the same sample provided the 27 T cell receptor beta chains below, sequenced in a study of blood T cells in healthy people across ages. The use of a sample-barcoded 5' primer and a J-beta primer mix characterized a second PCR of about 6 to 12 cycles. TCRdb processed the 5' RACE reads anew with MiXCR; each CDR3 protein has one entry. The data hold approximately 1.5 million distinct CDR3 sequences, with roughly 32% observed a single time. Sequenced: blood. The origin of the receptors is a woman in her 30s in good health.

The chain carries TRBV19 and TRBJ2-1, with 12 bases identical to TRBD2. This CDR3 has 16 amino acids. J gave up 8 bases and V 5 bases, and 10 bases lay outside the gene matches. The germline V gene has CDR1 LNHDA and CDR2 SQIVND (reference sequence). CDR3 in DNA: TGTGCCAGTAGTCCATCTTCGACTAGCGGGAGCTATGAGCAGTTCTTC. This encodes CASSPSSTSGSYEQFF.

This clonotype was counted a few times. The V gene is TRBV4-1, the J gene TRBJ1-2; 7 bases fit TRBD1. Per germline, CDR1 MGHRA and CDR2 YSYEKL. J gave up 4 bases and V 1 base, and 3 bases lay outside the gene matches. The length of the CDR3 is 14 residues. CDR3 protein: CASSQARTGYGYTF. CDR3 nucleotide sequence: TGCGCCAGCAGCCAAGCTAGGACAGGCTATGGCTACACCTTC.

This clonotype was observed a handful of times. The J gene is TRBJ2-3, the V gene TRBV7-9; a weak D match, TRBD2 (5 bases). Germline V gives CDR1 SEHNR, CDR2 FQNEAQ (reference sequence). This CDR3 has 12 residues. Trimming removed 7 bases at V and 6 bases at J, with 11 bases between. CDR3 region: CASTVTGDTQYF. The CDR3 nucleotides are TGTGCCAGCACCGTGACGGGGGATACGCAGTATTTT.

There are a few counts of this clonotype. This CDR3 reads CASSQGVGSNQPQHF. For the CDR3, the DNA is TGCGCCAGCAGCCAGGGGGTGGGTAGCAATCAGCCCCAGCATTTT. The chain couples TRBV4-1 to TRBJ1-5, with D maybe TRBD1 (5 bases). The CDR3 extends over 15 amino acids. CDR1 is MGHRA, CDR2 YSYEKL, per germline. Deletions cut 3 bases from V and 0 bases from J, with 9 bases between.

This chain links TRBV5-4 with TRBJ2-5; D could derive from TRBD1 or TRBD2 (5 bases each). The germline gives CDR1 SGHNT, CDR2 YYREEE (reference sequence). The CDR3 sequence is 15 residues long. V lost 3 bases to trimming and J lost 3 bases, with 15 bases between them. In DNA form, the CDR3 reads TGTGCCAGCAGCTCGGGACCGGGGATGGAAGAGACCCAGTACTTC. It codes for CASSSGPGMEETQYF.

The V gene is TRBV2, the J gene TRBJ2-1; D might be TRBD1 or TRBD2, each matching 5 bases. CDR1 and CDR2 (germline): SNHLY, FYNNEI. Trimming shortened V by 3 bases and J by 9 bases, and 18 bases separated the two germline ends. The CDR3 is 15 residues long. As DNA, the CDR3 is TGTGCCAGCAGTGAGGATCAGGGTGCCGGGACTGAGCAGTTCTTC. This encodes CASSEDQGAGTEQFF. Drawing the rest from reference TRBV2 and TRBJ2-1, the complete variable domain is EPEVTQTPSHQVTQMGQEVILRCVPISNHLYFYWYRQILGQKVEFLVSFYNNEISEKSEIFDDQFSVERPDGSNFTLKIRSTKLEDSAMYFCASSEDQGAGTEQFFGPGTRLTVL.

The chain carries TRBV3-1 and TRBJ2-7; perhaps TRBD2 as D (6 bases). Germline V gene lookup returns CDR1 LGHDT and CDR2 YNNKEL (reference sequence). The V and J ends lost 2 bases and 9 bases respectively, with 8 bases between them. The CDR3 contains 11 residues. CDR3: CASSQPGLQYF. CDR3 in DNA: TGTGCCAGCAGCCAACCGGGACTGCAGTACTTC.

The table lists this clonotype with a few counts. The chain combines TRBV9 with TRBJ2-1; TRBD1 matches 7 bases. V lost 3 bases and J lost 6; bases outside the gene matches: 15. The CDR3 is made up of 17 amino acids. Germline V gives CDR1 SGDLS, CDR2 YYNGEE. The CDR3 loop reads CASSAGPTGFFLNEQFF. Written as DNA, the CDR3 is TGTGCCAGCAGCGCGGGGCCGACAGGGTTCTTTCTCAATGAGCAGTTCTTC.

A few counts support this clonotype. The CDR3, as DNA: TGTGCCAGCAGTGAGGACAGAGGCTATGGCTACACCTTC. Translation gives CASSEDRGYGYTF. This sequence joins TRBV25-1 and TRBJ1-2; the D gene is possibly TRBD1 (6 bases). Trimming removed 3 bases at V and 4 bases at J, with 9 bases between. The CDR3 extends over 13 amino acids. The germline V gene has CDR1 MGHDK and CDR2 SYGVNS.

The CDR3 sequence: CASSYLPGRSNTEAFF. As DNA, the CDR3 is TGTGCCAGCAGTTACCTCCCGGGACGGTCGAACACTGAAGCTTTCTTT. The chain carries TRBV6-2 or TRBV6-3 and TRBJ1-1, with a weak D call TRBD1 (5 bases). Germline lookup yields CDR1 MNHEY and CDR2 SVGEGT. The CDR3 contains 16 residues. V lost 2 bases to trimming and J lost 1 base, with 14 bases between them.

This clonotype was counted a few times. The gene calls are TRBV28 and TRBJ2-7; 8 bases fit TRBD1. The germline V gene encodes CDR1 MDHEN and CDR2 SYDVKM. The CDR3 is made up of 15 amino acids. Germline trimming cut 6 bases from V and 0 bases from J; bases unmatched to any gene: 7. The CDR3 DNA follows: TGTGCCAGCAGGCTAGGGACAGGAGGCTCCTACGAGCAGTACTTC. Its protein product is CASRLGTGGSYEQYF. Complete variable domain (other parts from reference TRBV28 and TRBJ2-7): DVKVTQSSRYLVKRTGEKVFLECVQDMDHENMFWYRQDPGLGLRLIYFSYDVKMKEKGDIPEGYSVSREKKERFSLILESASTNQTSMYLCASRLGTGGSYEQYFGPGTRLTVT.

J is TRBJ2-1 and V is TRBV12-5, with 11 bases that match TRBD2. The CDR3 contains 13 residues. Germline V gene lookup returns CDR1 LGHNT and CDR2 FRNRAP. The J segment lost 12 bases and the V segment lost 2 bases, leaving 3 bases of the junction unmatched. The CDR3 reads CASGLSLAGAQFF. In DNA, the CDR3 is TGTGCTAGTGGTTTGTCACTAGCGGGGGCGCAGTTCTTC.

CDR3 DNA sequence: TGTGCCTGGAGGGAGGTTGGGACAGGGAACACCGGGGAGCTGTTTTTT. This translates into CAWREVGTGNTGELFF. This chain links TRBV30 with TRBJ2-2, with 8 positions matching TRBD1. Germline V CDR1 and CDR2: GTSNPN, SVGIG (reference sequence). V shed 3 bases, J shed 1 base, and the junction held 7 bases outside the gene matches. The CDR3 totals 16 residues.

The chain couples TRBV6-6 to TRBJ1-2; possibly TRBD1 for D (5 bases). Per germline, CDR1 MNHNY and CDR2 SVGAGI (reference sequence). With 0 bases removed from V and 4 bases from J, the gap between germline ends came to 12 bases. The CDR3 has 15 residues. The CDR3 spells CASSYSDPGVYGYTF. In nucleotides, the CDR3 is TGTGCCAGCAGTTACTCGGATCCGGGGGTCTATGGCTACACCTTC.

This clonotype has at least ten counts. CDR3 sequence (DNA): TGTGCCAGCAGCGGCACGCGGGGTCATGCTAACTATGGCTACACCTTC. It translates to CASSGTRGHANYGYTF. The chain carries TRBV7-9 and TRBJ1-2, with D hard to call. The germline gives CDR1 SEHNR, CDR2 FQNEAQ (reference sequence). The CDR3 spans 16 residues. Trimming took 5 bases from V and 0 from J, leaving 16 bases between them.

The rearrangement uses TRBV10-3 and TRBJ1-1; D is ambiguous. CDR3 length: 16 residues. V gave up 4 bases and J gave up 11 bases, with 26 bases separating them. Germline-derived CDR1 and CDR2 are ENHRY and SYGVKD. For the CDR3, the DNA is TGTGCCATCAGTGCTATCTTAGACGGAAAAACACTGAGCGCTTTCTTT. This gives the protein CAISAILDGKTLSAFF.

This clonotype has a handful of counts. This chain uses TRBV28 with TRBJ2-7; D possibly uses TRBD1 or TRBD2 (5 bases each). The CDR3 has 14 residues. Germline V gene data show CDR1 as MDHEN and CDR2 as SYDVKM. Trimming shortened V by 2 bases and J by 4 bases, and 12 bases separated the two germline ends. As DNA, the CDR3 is TGTGCCAGCAGTTTACGTGGGGGATATTACGAGCAGTACTTC. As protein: CASSLRGGYYEQYF.

CDR3 sequence (DNA): TGCGCCAGCAGCCAAGATCAGGACCGAGAGACCCAGTACTTC. This sequence encodes CASSQDQDRETQYF. The chain couples TRBV4-1 to TRBJ2-5; D uncertain. CDR3 length equals 14 residues. Germline V lookup: CDR1 MGHRA, CDR2 YSYEKL. Trimming took 0 bases from V and 4 from J, leaving 9 bases between them.

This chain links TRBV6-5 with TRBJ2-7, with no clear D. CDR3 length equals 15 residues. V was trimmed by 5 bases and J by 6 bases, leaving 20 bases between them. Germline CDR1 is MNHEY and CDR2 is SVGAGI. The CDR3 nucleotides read TGTGCCAGCAGTAAAAACCATGACGGGCGGTTCGAGCAGTACTTC. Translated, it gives CASSKNHDGRFEQYF.

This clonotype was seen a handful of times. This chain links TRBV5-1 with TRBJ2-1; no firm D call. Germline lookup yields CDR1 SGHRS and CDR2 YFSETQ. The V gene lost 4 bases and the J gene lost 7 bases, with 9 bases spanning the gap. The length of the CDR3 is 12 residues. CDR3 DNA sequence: TGCGCCAGCAGCCAGGACGTGAATGAGCAGTTCTTC. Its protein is CASSQDVNEQFF.

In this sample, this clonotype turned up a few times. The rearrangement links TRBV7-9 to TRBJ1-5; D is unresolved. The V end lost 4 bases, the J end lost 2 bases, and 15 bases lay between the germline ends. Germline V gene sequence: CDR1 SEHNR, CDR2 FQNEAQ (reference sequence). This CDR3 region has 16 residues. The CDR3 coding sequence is TGTGCCAGCAGCTCCGCAGCAAAGGTTGGCAATCAGCCCCAGCATTTT. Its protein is CASSSAAKVGNQPQHF.

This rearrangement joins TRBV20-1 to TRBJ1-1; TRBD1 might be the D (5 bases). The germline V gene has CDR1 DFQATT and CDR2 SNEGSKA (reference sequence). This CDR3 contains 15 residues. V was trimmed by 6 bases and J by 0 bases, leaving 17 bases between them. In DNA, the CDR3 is TGCAGTGCCCCTCGGGGGGGAATCCTGAACACTGAAGCTTTCTTT. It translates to CSAPRGGILNTEAFF.

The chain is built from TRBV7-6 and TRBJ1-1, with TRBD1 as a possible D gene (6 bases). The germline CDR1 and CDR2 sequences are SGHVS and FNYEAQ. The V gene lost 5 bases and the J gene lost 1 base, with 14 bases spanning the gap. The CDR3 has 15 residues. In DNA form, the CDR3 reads TGTGCCAGCAGCGGGGACATTACGGAGAACACTGAAGCTTTCTTT. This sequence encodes CASSGDITENTEAFF.

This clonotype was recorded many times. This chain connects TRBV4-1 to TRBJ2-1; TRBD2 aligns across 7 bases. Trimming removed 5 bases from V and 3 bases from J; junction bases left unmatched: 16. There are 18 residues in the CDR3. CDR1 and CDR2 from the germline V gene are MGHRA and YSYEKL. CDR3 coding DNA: TGCGCCAGCAGCACAAGACGGGCTAGCGGAATGGGCTACAATGAGCAGTTCTTC. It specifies CASSTRRASGMGYNEQFF.

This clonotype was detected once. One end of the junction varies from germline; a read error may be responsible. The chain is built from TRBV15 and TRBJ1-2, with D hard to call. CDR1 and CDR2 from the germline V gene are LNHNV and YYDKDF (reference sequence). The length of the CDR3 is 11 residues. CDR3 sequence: CTTSSQEGYTF. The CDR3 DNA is TGTACCACCAGCTCCCAGGAGGGCTACACCTTC.

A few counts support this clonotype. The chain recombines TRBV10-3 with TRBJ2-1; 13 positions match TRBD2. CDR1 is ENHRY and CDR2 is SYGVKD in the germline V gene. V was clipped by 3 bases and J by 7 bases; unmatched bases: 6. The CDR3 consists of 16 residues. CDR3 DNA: TGTGCCATCAGTGAATGGGAACTAGCGGGGGGGAATGAGCAGTTCTTC. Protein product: CAISEWELAGGNEQFF.

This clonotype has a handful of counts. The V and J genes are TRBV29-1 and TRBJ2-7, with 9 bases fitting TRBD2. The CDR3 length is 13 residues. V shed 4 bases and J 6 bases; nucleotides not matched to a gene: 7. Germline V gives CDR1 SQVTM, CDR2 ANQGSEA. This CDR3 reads CSVGPREGSEQYF. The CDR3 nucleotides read TGCAGCGTTGGCCCGCGGGAGGGGTCCGAGCAGTACTTC.